One and the same sample provided the 2 T cell receptor beta chains below, sequenced in a study of shared clonotypes between healthy human individuals. Sequencing used immunoSEQ multiplex PCR; TCRdb keeps in-frame clones, though not all of them. The table records about 1 million clones, around four fifths of them present only once. The sequenced sample consisted of memory CD4+ T cells sorted from blood. Subset defined: CD45RA-negative fraction. Receptors originate from a man between 18 and 35 years old in good health.

Only one count was recorded for this clone. The gene calls are TRBV2 and TRBJ2-5; TRBD2 matches 9 bases. This CDR3 contains 14 residues. The V gene end was trimmed by 3 bases and the J gene end by 9 bases; junction bases not matched to a gene: 8. Germline CDR1 and CDR2: SNHLY and FYNNEI. CDR3 sequence reads: CASSDSGGAGAQYF. CDR3 coding DNA: TGTGCCAGCAGTGATAGCGGGGGTGCCGGGGCCCAGTACTTC.

The chain is built from TRBV7-9 and TRBJ2-3, with D perhaps being TRBD1 or TRBD2 (6 bases each). CDR3 length: 12 residues. Trimming cost V 11 bases and J 0 bases, with 9 bases left between them. Germline V gene sequence: CDR1 SEHNR, CDR2 FQNEAQ (reference sequence). The CDR3 spells CAVGGSTDTQYF. CDR3 sequence (DNA): TGTGCCGTCGGGGGCAGCACAGATACGCAGTATTTT. Combining the CDR3 with reference TRBV7-9 and TRBJ2-3 gives the whole variable domain DTGVSQNPRHKITKRGQNVTFRCDPISEHNRLYWYRQTLGQGPEFLTYFQNEAQLEKSRLLSDRFSAERPKGSFSTLEIQRTEQGDSAMYLCAVGGSTDTQYFGPGTRLTVL.